This T cell receptor (beta chain) originates from a study of cytomegalovirus exposure and HLA in healthy donors. Primers included in the PCR were 60 Vbeta and 13 Jbeta primers. Libraries were prepared by immunoSEQ multiplex PCR; TCRdb keeps only in-frame clonotypes and omits some of them. The sample lists approximately 110,000 clones; almost 70% were seen once. Study-level results: Many donors carried some public TCRs, although rarity characterized most TCR sequences. Later findings reportedly placed an Asian-associated ancestry cluster below the approximately 700-donor mean for N-insertions.

Germline CDR1 reads GTSNPN; CDR2 reads SVGIG (reference sequence). V trimming: 5 bases; J trimming: 0 bases; junction bases outside the gene matches: 14. The CDR3 has 18 residues. This clone was seen more than once but under ten times. Its antigen is not identified. The rearrangement joins TRBV30 to TRBJ1-3; 9 bases agree with TRBD1. The source of this sequence is a man aged 25-45 years in good health and CMV-seropositive. The sample taken for sequencing was PBMCs. The CDR3 DNA sequence: TGTGCCTGGGCCCGGGACAGGGTATCCCGTAGCTCTGGAAACACCATATATTTT. Its protein product is CAWARDRVSRSSGNTIYF.